This TCR beta chain appears in the sequencing data of a study of monozygotic twins with inflammatory bowel disease. Study results and caveats: No one strong IBD-associated signal or clonotype was supported.

Points on this clonotype: Antigen: not known.

Template switching incorporated UMIs with a 6-nucleotide sample barcode. TCRdb re-analyzed the 5' RACE reads; it lists each CDR3 protein once, without DNA. The sample holds more than 300,000 distinct CDR3 sequences. Germline CDR1 SGHAT, CDR2 FQNNGV. The CDR3 length is 15 residues. The J gene is TRBJ2-3, the V gene TRBV11-2; TCRdb designates TRBD2, a call that cannot be tested without DNA. What was sequenced was blood. This receptor was taken from a human donor with ulcerative colitis or Crohn's disease, or a healthy co-twin of an affected twin (not recorded which). CDR3 in amino acids: CASSSGASGLDTQYF.